A single T cell receptor beta chain is shown here with its context. The antigen is unknown. Amplified TCR beta CDR3 regions came from RNA transcripts. First-round RT-PCR of the TCR CDR3 relied on the HTBI primer set. TCRdb redid the calling of the multiplex PCR reads with MiXCR, one entry per CDR3 protein. The table includes about half a million distinct CDR3 sequences, just under 20% detected once. These data come from a study of T cells in Graves' hyperthyroidism and ophthalmopathy. Study-level information: Peripheral blood samples were taken at initial diagnosis, prior to any treatment.

Patients were excluded for uncontrolled infection, other autoimmune disease, pregnancy or lactation. Study-wide results and caveats: Within blood appeared most thyroid clonotypes that had expanded above 0.001. Through a model of 13 V-J features, ophthalmopathy was separated from stable hyperthyroidism.

Looked up from germline, CDR1 is LGHNA and CDR2 is YSLEER. The CDR3 sequence is 16 residues long. The V gene lost 3 bases and the J gene lost 10 bases, with 19 bases spanning the gap. The sample taken for sequencing was blood. This clonotype originated in a man between 40 and 49 years old with Graves' ophthalmopathy. The chain combines TRBV4-3 with TRBJ1-6, with D tentatively TRBD1 (5 bases). For the CDR3, the DNA is TGCGCCAGCAGCCAGGTTACAGGCAGTGGAACGTCACCCCTCCACTTT. Its translation: CASSQVTGSGTSPLHF.